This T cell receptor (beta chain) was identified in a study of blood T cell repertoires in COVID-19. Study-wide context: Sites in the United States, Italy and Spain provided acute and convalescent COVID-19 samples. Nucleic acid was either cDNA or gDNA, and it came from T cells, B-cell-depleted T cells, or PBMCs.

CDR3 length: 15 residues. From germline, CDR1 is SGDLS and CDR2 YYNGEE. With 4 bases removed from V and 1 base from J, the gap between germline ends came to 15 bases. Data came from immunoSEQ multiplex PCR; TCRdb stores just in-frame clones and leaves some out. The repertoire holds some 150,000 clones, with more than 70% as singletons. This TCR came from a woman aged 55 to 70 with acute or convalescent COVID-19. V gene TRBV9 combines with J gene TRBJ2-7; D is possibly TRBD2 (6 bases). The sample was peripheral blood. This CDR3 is CASSLADGGSYEQYF. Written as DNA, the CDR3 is TGTGCCAGCAGCCTCGCCGACGGGGGTTCCTACGAGCAGTACTTC.